This T cell receptor (beta chain) is drawn from a study of Ad26.COV2.S vaccination and SARS-CoV-2 variants. Overall study findings and caveats: Vaccinated and placebo-treated recipients had similar non-spike TCR breadth.

Treatment in this sample: some 20 received Ad26.COV2.S at low or high dose, single or two shots; 5 received placebo; per-sample allocation not given. The study sampled participants on day 63 after the first vaccine or placebo injection. V trimming: 3 bases; J trimming: 5 bases; junction bases outside the gene matches: 4. The germline V gene encodes CDR1 KGHSH and CDR2 LQKENI. The CDR3 has 14 residues. Libraries were prepared by immunoSEQ multiplex PCR; TCRdb keeps only in-frame clonotypes and omits some of them. The sample holds more than 300,000 clones, 75% to 90% seen once. Details on this clone: The antigen is not known.

The chain couples TRBV18 to TRBJ1-1, with TRBD1 identical over 9 bases. This TCR was recovered from a person between 18 and 60 years old who received the Ad26.COV2.S COVID-19 vaccine or a placebo. Sequenced here: peripheral blood, sampled in a trial of Ad26.COV2.S vaccine versus placebo. For the CDR3, the DNA is TGTGCCAGCTCACCCGGGACAGGGAGAACTGAAGCTTTCTTT. Protein: CASSPGTGRTEAFF.